The text below deals with one T cell receptor (beta chain). V lost 0 bases to trimming and J lost 10 bases, with 21 bases between them. The CDR3 is 16 amino acids. Germline lookup yields CDR1 LGHDT and CDR2 YNNKEL (reference sequence). Participants reported their clinical history, and cohort assignment relied on those reports. The data originate from a study of blood T cell repertoires in COVID-19. Study context: Sources were T cells, B-cell-depleted T cells, or PBMCs; the material itself was cDNA or gDNA.

TCRdb's copy holds only in-frame clones and misses some; the assay was immunoSEQ multiplex PCR. Of about 260,000 clones listed, 80% to 90% are singletons. The chain recombines TRBV3-1 (or the pseudogene TRBV3-2) with TRBJ1-2; D might be TRBD1 (6 bases). Material: PBMCs or T cells enriched from blood (not recorded which). The sequence was obtained from a woman in her late teens or twenties who had recovered from COVID-19. In DNA, the CDR3 is TGTGCCAGCAGCCAAGAGATGGGGACAAGCCTTATTAACTACACCTTC. This sequence encodes CASSQEMGTSLINYTF.